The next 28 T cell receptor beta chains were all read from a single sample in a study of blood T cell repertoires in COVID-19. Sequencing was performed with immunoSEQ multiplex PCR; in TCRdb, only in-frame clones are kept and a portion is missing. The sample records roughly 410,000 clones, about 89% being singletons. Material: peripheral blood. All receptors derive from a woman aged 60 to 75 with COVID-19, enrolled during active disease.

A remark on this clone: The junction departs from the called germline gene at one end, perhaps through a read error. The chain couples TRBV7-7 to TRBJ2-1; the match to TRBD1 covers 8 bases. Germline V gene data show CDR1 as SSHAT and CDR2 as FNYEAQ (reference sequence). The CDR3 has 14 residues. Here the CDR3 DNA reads TGTGCTAGCAGCTTTGGACAGGGAGTACATGAGCAGTTCTTC. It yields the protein CASSFGQGVHEQFF. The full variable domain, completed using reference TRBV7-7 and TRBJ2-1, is GAGVSQSPRYKVTKRGQDVTLRCDPISSHATLYWYQQALGQGPEFLTYFNYEAQPDKSGLPSDRFSAERPEGSISTLTIQRTEQRDSAMYRCASSFGQGVHEQFFGPGTRLTVL.

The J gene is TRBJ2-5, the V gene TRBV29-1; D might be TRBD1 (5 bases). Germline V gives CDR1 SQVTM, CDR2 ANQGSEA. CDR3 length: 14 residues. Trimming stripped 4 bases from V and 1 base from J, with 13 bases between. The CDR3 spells CSVVPTGTQETQYF. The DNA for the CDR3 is TGCAGCGTTGTACCAACAGGTACCCAAGAGACCCAGTACTTC.

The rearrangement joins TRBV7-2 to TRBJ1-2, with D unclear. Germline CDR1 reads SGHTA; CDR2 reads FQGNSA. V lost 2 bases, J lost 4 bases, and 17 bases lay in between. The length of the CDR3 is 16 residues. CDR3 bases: TGTGCCAGCAGCTTATTCGGGTCAAACGACCTCTATGGCTACACCTTC. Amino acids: CASSLFGSNDLYGYTF.

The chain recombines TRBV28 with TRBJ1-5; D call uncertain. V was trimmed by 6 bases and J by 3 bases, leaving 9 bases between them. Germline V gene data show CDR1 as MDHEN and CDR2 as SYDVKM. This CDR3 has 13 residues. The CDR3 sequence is CASRGSNNQPQHF. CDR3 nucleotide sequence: TGTGCCAGCAGAGGGAGTAACAATCAGCCCCAGCATTTT.

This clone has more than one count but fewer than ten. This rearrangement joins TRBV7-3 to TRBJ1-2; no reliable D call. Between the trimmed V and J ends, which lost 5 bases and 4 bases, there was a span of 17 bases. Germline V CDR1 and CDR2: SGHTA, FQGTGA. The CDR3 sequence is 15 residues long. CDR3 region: CASSPNAAGFYGYTF. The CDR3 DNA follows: TGTGCCAGCAGCCCAAATGCAGCAGGTTTCTATGGCTACACCTTC.

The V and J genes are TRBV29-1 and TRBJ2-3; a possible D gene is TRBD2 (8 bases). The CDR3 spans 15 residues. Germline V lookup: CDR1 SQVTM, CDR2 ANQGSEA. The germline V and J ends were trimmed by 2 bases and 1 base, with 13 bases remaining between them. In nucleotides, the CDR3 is TGCAGCGTTGAACCGGGGGGGACAGGCACAGATACGCAGTATTTT. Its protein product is CSVEPGGTGTDTQYF.

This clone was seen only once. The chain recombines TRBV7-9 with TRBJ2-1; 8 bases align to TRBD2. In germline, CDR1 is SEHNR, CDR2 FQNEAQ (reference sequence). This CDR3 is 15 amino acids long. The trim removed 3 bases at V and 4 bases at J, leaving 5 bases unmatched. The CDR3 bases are TGTGCCAGCAGCTTCGGCAGCGGGGGATACAATGAGCAGTTCTTC. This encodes CASSFGSGGYNEQFF.

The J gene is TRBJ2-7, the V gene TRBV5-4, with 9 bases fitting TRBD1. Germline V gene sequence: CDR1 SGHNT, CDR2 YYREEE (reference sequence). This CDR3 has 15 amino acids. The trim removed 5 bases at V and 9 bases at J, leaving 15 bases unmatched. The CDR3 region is CASSSPGQGILGQYF. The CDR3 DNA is TGTGCCAGCAGTTCTCCGGGACAGGGTATTTTGGGGCAGTACTTC.

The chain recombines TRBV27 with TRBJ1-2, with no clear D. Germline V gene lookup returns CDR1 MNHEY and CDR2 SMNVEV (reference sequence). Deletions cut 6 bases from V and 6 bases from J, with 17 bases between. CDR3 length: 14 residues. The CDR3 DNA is TGTGCCAGCAGAGCTCTTGCGGGAGGACATGGCTACACCTTC. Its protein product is CASRALAGGHGYTF.

The CDR3 bases are TGTGCCAGCAGTGACAGGGGGCTTAGTCAGCCCCAGCATTTT. Translating gives CASSDRGLSQPQHF. This rearrangement joins TRBV2 to TRBJ1-5, with 8 bases lining up with TRBD1. With V trimmed by 3 bases and J by 6 bases, 4 bases remained unmatched. Germline V gene sequence: CDR1 SNHLY, CDR2 FYNNEI. The CDR3 contains 14 residues.

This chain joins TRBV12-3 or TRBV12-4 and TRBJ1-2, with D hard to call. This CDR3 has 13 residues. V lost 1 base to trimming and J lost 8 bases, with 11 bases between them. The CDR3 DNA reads TGTGCCAGCAGTTTAGTTGGGCTGGGCGGCTACACCTTC. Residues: CASSLVGLGGYTF.

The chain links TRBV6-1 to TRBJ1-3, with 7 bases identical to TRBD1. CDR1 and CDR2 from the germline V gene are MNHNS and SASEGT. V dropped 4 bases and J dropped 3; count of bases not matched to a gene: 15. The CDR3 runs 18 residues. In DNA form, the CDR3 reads TGTGCCAGCAGTGCGCTGATAGGGGGCATCGGGGATGGAAACACCATATATTTT. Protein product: CASSALIGGIGDGNTIYF.

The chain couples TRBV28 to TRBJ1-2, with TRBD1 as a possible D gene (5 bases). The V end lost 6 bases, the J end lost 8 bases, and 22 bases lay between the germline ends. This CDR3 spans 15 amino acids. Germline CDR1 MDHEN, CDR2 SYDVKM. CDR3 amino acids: CASRGRGAIIRGYTF. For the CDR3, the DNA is TGTGCCAGCAGGGGGAGGGGCGCTATTATCCGGGGCTACACCTTC.

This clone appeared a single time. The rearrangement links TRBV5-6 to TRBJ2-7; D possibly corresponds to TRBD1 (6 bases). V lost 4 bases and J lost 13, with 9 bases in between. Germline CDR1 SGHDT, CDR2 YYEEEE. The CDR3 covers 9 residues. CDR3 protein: CASSGGGYF. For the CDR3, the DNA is TGTGCCAGCAGCGGGGGCGGCTACTTC.

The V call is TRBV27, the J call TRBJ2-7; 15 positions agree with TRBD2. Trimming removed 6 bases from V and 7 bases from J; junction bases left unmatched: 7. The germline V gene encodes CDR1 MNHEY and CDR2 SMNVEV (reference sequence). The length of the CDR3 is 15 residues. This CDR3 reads CASRPGTSGGREQYF. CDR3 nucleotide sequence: TGTGCCAGCAGACCAGGGACTAGCGGGGGGAGGGAGCAGTACTTC.

In DNA, the CDR3 is TGTGCCAGTAGTCGACCCTCCCGGGGGGGCACTGAAGCTTTCTTT. Translated: CASSRPSRGGTEAFF. This sequence joins TRBV19 and TRBJ1-1; maybe TRBD1 (5 bases). The CDR3 has 15 residues. V was cut by 5 bases and J by 4 bases, with 17 bases left in between. In germline, CDR1 is LNHDA, CDR2 SQIVND (reference sequence).

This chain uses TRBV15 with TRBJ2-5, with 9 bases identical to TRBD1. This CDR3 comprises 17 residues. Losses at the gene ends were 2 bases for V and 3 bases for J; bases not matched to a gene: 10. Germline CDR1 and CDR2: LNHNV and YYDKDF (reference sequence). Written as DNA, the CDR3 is TGTGCCACCAGCAGATCGGCCGGGGGGACAGGGAAAGAGACCCAGTACTTC. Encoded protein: CATSRSAGGTGKETQYF.

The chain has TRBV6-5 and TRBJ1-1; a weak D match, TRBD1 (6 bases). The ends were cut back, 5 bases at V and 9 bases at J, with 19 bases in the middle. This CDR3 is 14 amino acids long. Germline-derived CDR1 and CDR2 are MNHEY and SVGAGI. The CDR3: CASSRGGVQRKAFF. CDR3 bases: TGTGCCAGCAGTAGAGGGGGGGTACAGCGCAAAGCTTTCTTT.

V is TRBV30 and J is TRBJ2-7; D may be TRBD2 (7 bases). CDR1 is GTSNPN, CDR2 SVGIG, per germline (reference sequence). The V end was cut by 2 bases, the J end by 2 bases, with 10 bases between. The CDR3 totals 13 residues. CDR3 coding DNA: TGTGCCTGGAGTCAAGGGGGGGCCTACGAGCAGTACTTC. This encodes CAWSQGGAYEQYF.

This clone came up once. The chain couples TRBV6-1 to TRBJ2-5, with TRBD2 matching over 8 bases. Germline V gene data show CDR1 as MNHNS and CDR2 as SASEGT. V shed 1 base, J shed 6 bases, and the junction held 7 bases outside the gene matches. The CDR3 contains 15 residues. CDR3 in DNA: TGTGCCAGCAGTGAAGTTAGCGGGGATGTAAAGACCCAGTACTTC. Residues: CASSEVSGDVKTQYF.

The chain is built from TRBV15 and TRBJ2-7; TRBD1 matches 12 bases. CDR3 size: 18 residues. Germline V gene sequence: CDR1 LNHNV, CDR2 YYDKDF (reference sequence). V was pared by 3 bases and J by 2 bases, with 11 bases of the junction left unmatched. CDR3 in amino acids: CATSSHYTGQGAAYEQYF. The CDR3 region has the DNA TGTGCCACCAGCAGTCACTATACGGGACAGGGGGCAGCCTACGAGCAGTACTTC.

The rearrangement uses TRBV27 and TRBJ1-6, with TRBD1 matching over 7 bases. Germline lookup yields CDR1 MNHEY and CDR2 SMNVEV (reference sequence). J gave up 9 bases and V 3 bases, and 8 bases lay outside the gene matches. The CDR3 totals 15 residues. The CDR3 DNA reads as TGTGCCAGCAGTTTGGAGGGGGCTTTGGGTTCACCCCTCCACTTT. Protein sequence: CASSLEGALGSPLHF.

The CDR3 DNA sequence: TGCGCCAGCAGCCAAGGCCGACAGGCAGGTTTGGCTGAAGCTTTCTTT. This gives the protein CASSQGRQAGLAEAFF. J is TRBJ1-1 and V is TRBV4-1; D might be TRBD1 (6 bases). In germline, CDR1 is MGHRA, CDR2 YSYEKL. The V gene lost 1 base and the J gene lost 6 bases, with 18 bases spanning the gap. CDR3 length: 16 amino acids.

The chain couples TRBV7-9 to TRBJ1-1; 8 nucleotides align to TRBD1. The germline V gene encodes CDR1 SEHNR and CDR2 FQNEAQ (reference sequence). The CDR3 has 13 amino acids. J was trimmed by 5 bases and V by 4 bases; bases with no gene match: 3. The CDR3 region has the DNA TGTGCCAGCAGCTCCAGGGGGCGAACTGAAGCTTTCTTT. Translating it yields CASSSRGRTEAFF. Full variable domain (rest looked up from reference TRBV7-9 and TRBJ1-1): DTGVSQNPRHKITKRGQNVTFRCDPISEHNRLYWYRQTLGQGPEFLTYFQNEAQLEKSRLLSDRFSAERPKGSFSTLEIQRTEQGDSAMYLCASSSRGRTEAFFGQGTRLTVV.

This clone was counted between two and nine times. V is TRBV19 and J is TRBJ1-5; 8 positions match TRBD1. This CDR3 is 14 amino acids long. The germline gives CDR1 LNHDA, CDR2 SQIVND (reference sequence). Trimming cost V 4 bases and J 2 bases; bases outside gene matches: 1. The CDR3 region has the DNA TGTGCCAGTAGTACGACAGGGGGCAATCAGCCCCAGCATTTT. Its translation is CASSTTGGNQPQHF.

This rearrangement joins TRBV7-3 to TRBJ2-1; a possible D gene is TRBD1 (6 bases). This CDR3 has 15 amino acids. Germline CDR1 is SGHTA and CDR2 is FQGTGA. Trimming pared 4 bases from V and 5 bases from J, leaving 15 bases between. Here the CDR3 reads CASSSQGPADNEQFF. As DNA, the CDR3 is TGTGCCAGCAGCTCACAGGGACCGGCCGACAATGAGCAGTTCTTC.

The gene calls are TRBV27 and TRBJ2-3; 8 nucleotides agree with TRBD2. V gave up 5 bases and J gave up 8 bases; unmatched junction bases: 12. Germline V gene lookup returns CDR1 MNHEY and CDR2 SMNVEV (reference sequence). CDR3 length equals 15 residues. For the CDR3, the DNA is TGTGCCAGCAGTCCCGCCCGGGGGGGTAGGACTACGCAGTATTTT. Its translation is CASSPARGGRTTQYF.

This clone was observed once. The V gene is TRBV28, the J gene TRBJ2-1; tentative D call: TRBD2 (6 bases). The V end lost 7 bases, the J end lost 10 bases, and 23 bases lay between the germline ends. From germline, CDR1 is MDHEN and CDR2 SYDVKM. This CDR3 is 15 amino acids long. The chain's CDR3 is CASILAGTTSWEQFF. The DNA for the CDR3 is TGTGCCAGCATCCTCGCGGGGACCACCAGCTGGGAGCAGTTCTTC.